This TCR beta chain was observed in a study of CD8+CD57+ T cells in acquired aplastic anemia. Study in general: DNA recovered from sorted CD4+ and CD8+ cells had a mean of about 3.5 ug.

Study results and caveats: Controls did not differ significantly from patients in CD8+ Simpson's diversity.

Germline V gene sequence: CDR1 SSHAT, CDR2 FNYEAQ (reference sequence). The CDR3 totals 15 residues. All patients picked for sequencing had shown, by flow cytometry, an expansion of CD8+CD57+ cells. The patients all had a severe acquired aplastic anemia diagnosis. Researchers used genomic DNA as the template to profile TCR beta VDJ and CDR3. TCRdb recomputed calls from the reads with MiXCR, one row per CDR3 protein. The table has just over 150,000 distinct CDR3 sequences, roughly 50% seen once; the top ten hold 30% to 40%. With respect to this clonotype: Its antigen is unidentified. A junction end diverges from the germline sequence, so it may reflect a read error.

The specimen was sorted CD4+, CD8+, or CD8+CD57+ T cells (not recorded which) from PBMCs. The gene calls are TRBV7-7 and TRBJ2-7; 8 bases map to TRBD2. The receptor comes from a human donor with aplastic anemia. The CDR3 spells CASSLVAGNLGEQYF. In DNA form, the CDR3 reads TGTGCTAGCAGCTTAGTAGCGGGGAATCTCGGCGAGCAGTACTTC.